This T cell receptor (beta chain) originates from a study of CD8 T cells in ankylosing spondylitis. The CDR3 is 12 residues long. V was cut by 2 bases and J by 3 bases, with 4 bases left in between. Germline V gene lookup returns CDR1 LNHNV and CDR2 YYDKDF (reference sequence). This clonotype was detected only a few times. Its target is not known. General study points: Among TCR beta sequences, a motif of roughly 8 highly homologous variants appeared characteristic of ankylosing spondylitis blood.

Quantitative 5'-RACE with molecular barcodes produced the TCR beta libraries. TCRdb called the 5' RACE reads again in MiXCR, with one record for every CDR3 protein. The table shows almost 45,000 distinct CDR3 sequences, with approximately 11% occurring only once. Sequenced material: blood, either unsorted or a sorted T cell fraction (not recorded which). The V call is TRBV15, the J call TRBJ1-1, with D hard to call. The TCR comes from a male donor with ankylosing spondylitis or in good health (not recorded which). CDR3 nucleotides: TGTGCCACCAGCAGACTCTACACTGAAGCTTTCTTT. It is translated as CATSRLYTEAFF. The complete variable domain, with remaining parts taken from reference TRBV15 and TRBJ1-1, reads DAMVIQNPRYQVTQFGKPVTLSCSQTLNHNVMYWYQQKSSQAPKLLFHYYDKDFNNEADTPDNFQSRRPNTSFCFLDIRSPGLGDTAMYLCATSRLYTEAFFGQGTRLTVV.